Below, 21 T cell receptor beta chains from the same sample are listed, as sequenced in a study of CD8 T cells in Susac syndrome (dated by TCRdb to between 2017 and 2020). The library relied on the immunoSEQ multiplex PCR assay. RNA was extracted using the RNeasy kit, and roughly 0.5 to 1 microgram was reverse transcribed with random hexamers. TCRdb reanalyzed the raw reads on its own, using fastp at Q25 for trimming and MiXCR for clone calling, and kept in-frame beta chains. Entries are consolidated by CDR3 protein sequence, retaining the most common genes and DNA. In all, the sample holds some 150,000 distinct CDR3 sequences, and 85% to 95% of those were seen once. The ten largest clones represent roughly 0.15% of the sample. Sample: CD4+ T cells from PBMCs. The receptors originated from a human donor with Susac syndrome.

This sequence joins TRBV20-1 and TRBJ2-5, with 7 bases lining up with TRBD2. The CDR3 length is 11 residues. CDR1 and CDR2 from the germline V gene are DFQATT and SNEGSKA (reference sequence). V was clipped by 6 bases and J by 5 bases; unmatched bases: 3. The DNA for the CDR3 is TGCAGTGCGGGGCGGGAGGAGACCCAGTACTTC. Translation gives CSAGREETQYF.

The chain joins TRBV19 to TRBJ1-2; D perhaps matches TRBD1 (6 bases). Trimming pared 3 bases from V and 3 bases from J, leaving 11 bases between. The CDR3 has 14 residues. Germline assignment: CDR1 LNHDA and CDR2 SQIVND (reference sequence). The CDR3 sequence: CASSIVGADYGYTF. The CDR3 nucleotides are TGTGCCAGTAGTATTGTGGGGGCAGACTATGGCTACACCTTC.

The gene calls are TRBV5-4 and TRBJ2-7, with a possible D match to TRBD2 (7 bases). The CDR3 is made up of 13 amino acids. Germline V gene lookup returns CDR1 SGHNT and CDR2 YYREEE (reference sequence). The V end lost 3 bases, the J end lost 5 bases, and 12 bases lay between the germline ends. CDR3 nucleotides: TGTGCCAGCAGCTGGCGGGGGCTGAACGAGCAGTACTTC. Amino acid sequence: CASSWRGLNEQYF.

The rearrangement links TRBV12-3 or TRBV12-4 to TRBJ1-5, with D tentatively TRBD1 (6 bases). This CDR3 has 14 amino acids. The germline V and J ends were trimmed by 5 bases and 6 bases, with 14 bases remaining between them. The CDR3: CASSGLQGTQPQHF. CDR3 sequence (DNA): TGTGCCAGCAGTGGATTACAGGGAACTCAGCCCCAGCATTTT.

CDR3: CASRPTSGETQYF. The CDR3 coding sequence is TGCGCCAGCAGGCCCACTAGCGGGGAGACCCAGTACTTC. V and J are TRBV5-1 and TRBJ2-5; TRBD2 matches 9 bases. V lost 5 bases to trimming and J lost 5 bases; unmatched junction nucleotides: 4. The CDR3 sequence is 13 residues long. Germline CDR1 and CDR2: SGHRS and YFSETQ.

The genes are TRBV6-2 or TRBV6-3 and TRBJ1-6, with D possibly being TRBD1 (6 bases). The ends were cut back, 0 bases at V and 9 bases at J, with 9 bases in the middle. This CDR3 contains 14 residues. CDR1 and CDR2 from the germline V gene are MNHEY and SVGEGT. The CDR3: CASSYSGHLSPLHF. CDR3 DNA: TGTGCCAGCAGTTACTCGGGACACCTTTCACCCCTCCACTTT.

The rearrangement joins TRBV4-3 to TRBJ2-7; D is possibly TRBD1 (6 bases). Trimming stripped 2 bases from V and 0 bases from J, with 14 bases between. CDR1 is LGHNA, CDR2 YSLEER, per germline. This CDR3 spans 16 amino acids. For the CDR3, the DNA is TGCGCCAGCAGCCAAACCCAGGGACAAAGCTCCTACGAGCAGTACTTC. Amino acid sequence: CASSQTQGQSSYEQYF.

The chain employs TRBV20-1 and TRBJ1-4; D is uncertain. CDR3 size: 14 residues. V was clipped by 3 bases and J by 0 bases, with 8 bases between them. Germline V gene sequence: CDR1 DFQATT, CDR2 SNEGSKA (reference sequence). The CDR3 DNA is TGCAGTGCTAGCCAGATTACAACTAATGAAAAACTGTTTTTT. Residues: CSASQITTNEKLFF.

This clonotype came up once. The chain links TRBV6-4 to TRBJ2-1; 7 bases fit TRBD1. This CDR3 has 16 amino acids. Trimming took 4 bases from V and 10 from J; bases not matched to a gene: 16. Germline V gene sequence: CDR1 MRHNA, CDR2 SNTAGT. The CDR3 DNA reads TGTGCCAGCAGTGTGCCATGGACAGGCCTGCTTAGGGAGCAGTTCTTC. Residues: CASSVPWTGLLREQFF.

The V gene is TRBV13, the J gene TRBJ2-3; the match to TRBD1 covers 8 bases. The CDR3 contains 13 residues. V lost 6 bases, J lost 6 bases, and 5 bases stayed unmatched. From germline, CDR1 is PRHDT and CDR2 FYEKMQ (reference sequence). The CDR3 region has the DNA TGTGCCAGCAGACCCCAGGGGGCGGATACGCAGTATTTT. Its protein is CASRPQGADTQYF. Filled out from reference TRBV13 and TRBJ2-3, the complete variable domain reads AAGVIQSPRHLIKEKRETATLKCYPIPRHDTVYWYQQGPGQDPQFLISFYEKMQSDKGSIPDRFSAQQFSDYHSELNMSSLELGDSALYFCASRPQGADTQYFGPGTRLTVL.

J is TRBJ2-1 and V is TRBV9; D is undetermined. This CDR3 has 16 residues. Trimming left V 1 base short and J 4 bases short, with 15 bases between. The V gene's germline CDR1 is SGDLS and CDR2 YYNGEE. Here the CDR3 reads CASSVSSGSPYNEQFF. CDR3 nucleotide sequence: TGTGCCAGCAGCGTATCGTCGGGCAGTCCTTACAATGAGCAGTTCTTC. Full variable domain (rest looked up from reference TRBV9 and TRBJ2-1): DSGVTQTPKHLITATGQRVTLRCSPRSGDLSVYWYQQSLDQGLQFLIQYYNGEERAKGNILERFSAQQFPDLHSELNLSSLELGDSALYFCASSVSSGSPYNEQFFGPGTRLTVL.

The chain couples TRBV4-1 to TRBJ2-5; 7 nucleotides agree with TRBD2. The junction had 9 bases not matched to a gene; V was cut back by 6 bases and J by 5 bases. The CDR3 spans 14 residues. Germline V gene sequence: CDR1 MGHRA, CDR2 YSYEKL. CDR3 sequence reads: CASSAITSAETQYF. In DNA form, the CDR3 reads TGCGCCAGCAGTGCCATCACTAGCGCCGAGACCCAGTACTTC.

The chain recombines TRBV29-1 with TRBJ2-5; TRBD1 matches 7 bases. CDR3 length: 12 amino acids. J gave up 1 base and V 7 bases, and 3 bases lay outside the gene matches. The V gene's germline CDR1 is SQVTM and CDR2 ANQGSEA. The CDR3 sequence is CSAGQSQETQYF. The CDR3 nucleotides are TGCAGCGCGGGACAGTCCCAAGAGACCCAGTACTTC.

V and J are TRBV3-1 and TRBJ2-7; 7 positions agree with TRBD1. The CDR3 consists of 13 residues. Trimming at V came to 5 bases and at J to 3 bases, leaving 4 bases not matched to a gene. The germline gives CDR1 LGHDT, CDR2 YNNKEL (reference sequence). CDR3 loop: CASSTGQIYEQYF. Written as DNA, the CDR3 is TGTGCCAGCAGCACGGGACAGATCTACGAGCAGTACTTC.

This clonotype is a singleton in its sample. This sequence joins TRBV18 and TRBJ2-1; D is ambiguous. Trimming pared 4 bases from V and 14 bases from J, leaving 18 bases between. The germline V gene encodes CDR1 KGHSH and CDR2 LQKENI. The CDR3 sequence is 13 residues long. CDR3 in amino acids: CASSQSHDGPKFF. CDR3 DNA: TGTGCCAGCTCACAGTCCCACGACGGTCCGAAGTTCTTC.

The chain couples TRBV7-9 to TRBJ2-2; D not resolved. Germline V CDR1 and CDR2: SEHNR, FQNEAQ (reference sequence). Trimming left V 0 bases short and J 6 bases short, with 11 bases between. This CDR3 region has 15 residues. CDR3 nucleotides: TGTGCCAGCAGCTTAGCAGGATCCATGGCCGGGGAGCTGTTTTTT. The encoded protein is CASSLAGSMAGELFF.

The V call is TRBV6-5, the J call TRBJ2-3; D assignment may be TRBD1 or TRBD2 (6 bases each). Trimming left V 6 bases short and J 1 base short, with 14 bases between. This CDR3 spans 15 amino acids. Germline V gives CDR1 MNHEY, CDR2 SVGAGI. CDR3 sequence: CASRSGGLGTDTQYF. DNA of the CDR3: TGTGCCAGCAGGTCCGGGGGCCTAGGCACAGATACGCAGTATTTT.

For the CDR3, the DNA is TGTGCCAGCAGTGTCACGGGAGTCCTCTCTGAGCAGTTCTTC. This codes for CASSVTGVLSEQFF. The chain recombines TRBV9 with TRBJ2-1; a weak D match, TRBD2 (6 bases). The V and J ends lost 5 bases and 9 bases respectively, with 18 bases between them. CDR1 is SGDLS and CDR2 is YYNGEE in the germline V gene. The CDR3 runs to 14 residues.

The rearrangement uses TRBV2 and TRBJ2-6; 9 nucleotides match TRBD1. V dropped 0 bases and J dropped 0; count of bases not matched to a gene: 6. Germline CDR1 and CDR2: SNHLY and FYNNEI. The CDR3 is made up of 19 amino acids. CDR3 region: CASSEAGQGHFSGANVLTF. The CDR3 region has the DNA TGTGCCAGCAGTGAAGCCGGACAGGGGCACTTCTCTGGGGCCAACGTCCTGACTTTC.

The chain uses TRBV25-1 and TRBJ2-3; perhaps D is TRBD1 or TRBD2 (5 bases each). With 4 bases removed from V and 6 bases from J, the gap between germline ends came to 17 bases. This CDR3 is built from 15 residues. Germline loops: CDR1 MGHDK, CDR2 SYGVNS. CDR3 protein: CASSATGTLGDTQYF. The CDR3 region has the DNA TGTGCCAGCAGTGCAACCGGGACCCTGGGGGATACGCAGTATTTT.

V and J are TRBV3-1 and TRBJ2-7, with D maybe TRBD1 (6 bases). The CDR3 runs to 13 residues. Germline assignment: CDR1 LGHDT and CDR2 YNNKEL (reference sequence). V gave up 6 bases and J gave up 1 base, with 10 bases separating them. The chain's CDR3 is CASSPRGSYEQYF. The CDR3 nucleotides read TGTGCCAGCAGTCCCAGGGGTTCCTACGAGCAGTACTTC.